This TCR beta chain derives from a study of T cell responses to AZD1222 COVID-19 vaccine. For this clone: The target antigen is unknown.

This CDR3 has 18 residues. The V and J ends lost 4 bases and 4 bases, in that order; junction bases with no gene match: 14. From germline, CDR1 is SGHNT and CDR2 YENEEA. Findings and caveats of the study: Spike-specific TCR breadth and depth both grew after two AZD1222 doses. Reports say nearly half of spike-specific TCRs go after unmutated variant regions. A mostly white British donor set with more females was recruited, and clonal diversity was possibly underestimated.

Sequencing used immunoSEQ multiplex PCR; TCRdb keeps in-frame clones, though not all of them. The sample consists of about 150,000 clones, roughly 87% of them appearing once. The genes are TRBV11-3 and TRBJ2-7; TRBD2 matches at 12 bases. This sample comprised peripheral blood, obtained 28 days after the second AZD1222 dose. This TCR derives from an adult who received the AZD1222 COVID-19 vaccine. The DNA of the CDR3 is TGTGCCAGCAGCTCCCGGACTAGCGGGACACGGGGGACTTACGAGCAGTACTTC. It codes for CASSSRTSGTRGTYEQYF. The full variable domain, with the rest looked up from reference TRBV11-3 and TRBJ2-7, is EAGVVQSPRYKIIEKKQPVAFWCNPISGHNTLYWYLQNLGQGPELLIRYENEEAVDDSQLPKDRFSAERLKGVDSTLKIQPAELGDSAVYLCASSSRTSGTRGTYEQYFGPGTRLTVT.